What follows is one T cell receptor (beta chain) and its context. Profiled with immunoSEQ multiplex PCR; TCRdb holds only in-frame clones, not every one. The sample holds roughly 120,000 clones, about 88% seen once. This sample is drawn from a study of blood T cell repertoires in COVID-19. Study-wide context: The United States, Italy and Spain supplied acute and convalescent COVID-19 samples.

Trimming at V came to 10 bases and at J to 8 bases, leaving 14 bases not matched to a gene. Germline V gives CDR1 MNHEY, CDR2 SVGAGI. The CDR3 runs to 14 residues. This sequence was found in a woman between 45 and 60 years old with acute or convalescent COVID-19. Sequencing input: peripheral blood. V is TRBV6-5 and J is TRBJ2-1; 7 nucleotides line up with TRBD2. This CDR3 is CATRASGTTYEQFF. CDR3 coding DNA: TGTGCCACTCGGGCTAGCGGAACCACCTATGAGCAGTTCTTC.